Listed below are T cell receptor beta chains from one sample, sequenced in a study of blood T cell repertoires in COVID-19. Sequencing was performed with immunoSEQ multiplex PCR; in TCRdb, only in-frame clones are kept and a portion is missing. This table holds 200,000 to 300,000 clones, around nine tenths found once. Sequencing was performed on PBMCs or T cells enriched from blood (not recorded which). These receptors all come from a woman in her late teens or twenties who had recovered from COVID-19. The CDR3 runs from the conserved cysteine through the conserved F or W.

j_gene | len | v_gene | CDR3aa
TRBJ2-2 | 15 | TRBV4-3 | CASSSRQVYTGELFF
TRBJ2-1 | 15 | TRBV7-3 | CASSSPGGHHNEQFF
TRBJ1-6 | 14 | TRBV11-3 | CASSLAGSASPLHF
TRBJ1-6 | 18 | TRBV13 | CASRSKGWTDKFNSPLHF
TRBJ2-3 | 15 | TRBV29-1 | CSVDLTSGNTDTQYF
TRBJ1-1 | 14 | TRBV19 | CASTSMGLNTEAFF
TRBJ1-1 | 15 | TRBV5-1 | CASSPEGDPNTEAFF
TRBJ1-5 | 18 | TRBV7-8 | CASSLYGDRVFSNQPQHF
TRBJ2-1 | 15 | TRBV11-3 | CASSSTSLVGNEQFF
TRBJ2-5 | 15 | TRBV7-6 | CASSVDRGSGETQYF
TRBJ2-5 | 16 | TRBV6-2/TRBV6-3 | CASSSLPGGTQETQYF
TRBJ2-1 | 14 | TRBV30 | CAWRIGGSHNEQFF
TRBJ1-4 | 16 | TRBV7-6 | CASSLGIGGANEKLFF
TRBJ1-1 | 16 | TRBV5-1 | CASSLGGQGQNTEAFF
TRBJ1-1 | 14 | TRBV9 | CASSVVGANTEAFF